These 26 T cell receptor beta chains originate from one sample sequenced in a study of blood T cell repertoires in COVID-19. Profiled with immunoSEQ multiplex PCR; TCRdb holds only in-frame clones, not every one. The sample has hundreds of thousands of clones; 89% are singletons. Material: PBMCs or T cells enriched from blood (not recorded which). These receptors were taken from a man aged 60 to 75 who had recovered from COVID-19.

This clone was recorded only once. The CDR3 here is CASSRGGAGNTIYF. The CDR3 DNA reads TGTGCCAGCAGCCGAGGGGGGGCTGGAAACACCATATATTTT. This chain joins TRBV7-9 and TRBJ1-3; TRBD1 might be the D (6 bases). The germline CDR1 and CDR2 sequences are SEHNR and FQNEAQ (reference sequence). V gave up 5 bases and J gave up 2 bases, with 10 bases separating them. CDR3 size: 14 residues.

The chain couples TRBV27 to TRBJ1-2, with TRBD1 matching over 8 bases. The trim removed 5 bases at V and 5 bases at J, leaving 10 bases unmatched. Germline V gene data show CDR1 as MNHEY and CDR2 as SMNVEV (reference sequence). The CDR3 has 15 residues. The CDR3 DNA is TGTGCCAGCAGTCCCGGGACAGGCCTAAGGTATGGCTACACCTTC. Translating gives CASSPGTGLRYGYTF.

The chain's CDR3 is CASSRTDILTSTDTQYF. The DNA of the CDR3 is TGTGCCAGCTCACGCACAGACATTTTAACTAGCACAGATACGCAGTATTTT. The chain employs TRBV18 and TRBJ2-3; no clear D gene. CDR1 KGHSH and CDR2 LQKENI come from the germline V gene. This CDR3 comprises 17 residues. V gave up 4 bases and J gave up 0 bases, with 17 bases separating them.

Points on this clone: Other DNA sequences in the sample encode the same CDR3. The V and J genes are TRBV27 and TRBJ2-1; 9 bases line up with TRBD1. This CDR3 is built from 16 residues. J was trimmed by 4 bases and V by 2 bases; bases with no gene match: 6. Germline CDR1 is MNHEY and CDR2 is SMNVEV (reference sequence). The CDR3 region is CASSLRGTGTYNEQFF. DNA for the CDR3: TGTGCCAGCAGTTTAAGGGGGACAGGGACATACAATGAGCAGTTCTTC.

The chain joins TRBV7-3 to TRBJ2-1; 12 positions agree with TRBD2. The CDR3 length is 15 residues. Per germline, CDR1 SGHTA and CDR2 FQGTGA. V gave up 5 bases and J gave up 6 bases; unmatched junction bases: 5. The CDR3 loop reads CASSVEGLAGNEQFF. DNA for the CDR3: TGTGCCAGCAGCGTAGAGGGACTAGCGGGCAATGAGCAGTTCTTC.

This chain uses TRBV6-5 with TRBJ2-7; perhaps TRBD1 as D (6 bases). Germline V lookup: CDR1 MNHEY, CDR2 SVGAGI. This CDR3 region has 16 residues. Deletions cut 1 base from V and 5 bases from J, with 18 bases between. The CDR3, as DNA: TGTGCCAGCAGTTACTTATGGGGTCAGGGGAGCGACGAGCAGTACTTC. It specifies CASSYLWGQGSDEQYF.

The chain has TRBV7-9 and TRBJ1-1, with 9 nucleotides matching TRBD1. The CDR3 sequence is 14 residues long. Germline-derived CDR1 and CDR2 are SEHNR and FQNEAQ (reference sequence). V gave up 1 base and J gave up 4 bases; unmatched junction bases: 1. The CDR3 spells CASSLGTGVTEAFF. The CDR3 DNA reads TGTGCCAGCAGCTTAGGGACAGGGGTCACTGAAGCTTTCTTT.

The rearrangement joins TRBV4-2 to TRBJ2-7, with 10 bases aligning to TRBD1. The J segment lost 5 bases and the V segment lost 3 bases, leaving 7 bases of the junction unmatched. Per germline, CDR1 LGHNA and CDR2 YNFKEQ. The CDR3 extends over 15 amino acids. The chain's CDR3 is CASSQGGTGVHEQYF. CDR3 coding DNA: TGTGCCAGCAGCCAGGGTGGGACAGGGGTACACGAGCAGTACTTC.

The V gene is TRBV28, the J gene TRBJ1-5; possible D gene TRBD1, 5 bases. This CDR3 contains 16 residues. Germline values: CDR1 MDHEN, CDR2 SYDVKM. The germline V and J ends were trimmed by 6 bases and 2 bases, with 17 bases remaining between them. The CDR3 is CASSLTGGSGNQPQHF. CDR3 in DNA: TGTGCCAGCAGCCTCACGGGGGGTTCGGGCAATCAGCCCCAGCATTTT.

This rearrangement joins TRBV6-6 to TRBJ2-3, with a tentative D call TRBD1 (6 bases). The V gene lost 6 bases and the J gene lost 7 bases, with 17 bases spanning the gap. Per the germline V gene, CDR1 is MNHNY and CDR2 is SVGAGI (reference sequence). The CDR3 extends over 14 amino acids. The CDR3 reads CASSPVAGDNTQYF. The CDR3 nucleotides read TGTGCCAGCAGCCCCGTGGCAGGGGACAATACGCAGTATTTT.

This chain uses TRBV12-3 or TRBV12-4 with TRBJ1-2, with unresolved D. CDR3 length equals 12 residues. Trimming shortened V by 7 bases and J by 1 base, and 7 bases separated the two germline ends. CDR3 sequence: CASTYNNYGYTF. In DNA form, the CDR3 reads TGTGCCAGCACCTATAATAACTATGGCTACACCTTC.

V and J are TRBV25-1 and TRBJ2-1, with a possible D match to TRBD1 (5 bases). The V end was cut by 0 bases, the J end by 9 bases, with 15 bases between. Per the germline V gene, CDR1 is MGHDK and CDR2 is SYGVNS. The length of the CDR3 is 15 residues. This CDR3 is CASSEYGALGVEQFF. The CDR3 coding sequence is TGTGCCAGCAGTGAATATGGTGCGCTAGGGGTTGAGCAGTTCTTC.

The V and J genes are TRBV5-1 and TRBJ2-2, with 7 bases lining up with TRBD1. CDR3 length: 14 residues. V was clipped by 0 bases and J by 7 bases; unmatched bases: 3. Germline CDR1 SGHRS, CDR2 YFSETQ. CDR3 DNA sequence: TGCGCCAGCAGCTTGGGACAGGGTAACGGGGAGCTGTTTTTT. Protein: CASSLGQGNGELFF.

This chain uses TRBV12-3 or TRBV12-4 with TRBJ1-1, with TRBD1 matching 10 bases. This CDR3 region has 13 residues. With 5 bases clipped from V and 11 bases from J, the junction kept 8 bases outside the gene matches. The CDR3 DNA is TGTGCCAGCAGTCACAGGGACAGGGGCTTGGCTTTCTTT. Its translation is CASSHRDRGLAFF.

This sequence joins TRBV29-1 and TRBJ2-3; 12 positions match TRBD1. Germline V CDR1 and CDR2: SQVTM, ANQGSEA. CDR3 length: 18 amino acids. Trimming removed 7 bases from V and 2 bases from J; junction bases left unmatched: 16. CDR3 amino acids: CSGAGTGGSGGVTDTQYF. CDR3 bases: TGCAGCGGTGCCGGGACAGGGGGCTCTGGCGGAGTCACAGATACGCAGTATTTT.

This chain joins TRBV7-3 and TRBJ2-5, with 11 nucleotides matching TRBD2. V lost 5 bases, J lost 3 bases, and 2 bases stayed unmatched. CDR1 and CDR2 (germline): SGHTA, FQGTGA. CDR3 length equals 14 residues. The CDR3 here is CASSQLAGEETQYF. CDR3 DNA: TGTGCCAGCAGCCAACTAGCGGGAGAAGAGACCCAGTACTTC.

This sequence joins TRBV18 and TRBJ1-3; D is possibly TRBD1 (6 bases). V was trimmed by 1 base and J by 0 bases, leaving 13 bases between them. Germline CDR1 reads KGHSH; CDR2 reads LQKENI. The length of the CDR3 is 17 residues. The CDR3, as DNA: TGTGCCAGCTCACCACAACAGGGACCTAGCTCTGGAAACACCATATATTTT. It specifies CASSPQQGPSSGNTIYF.

The V call is TRBV5-1, the J call TRBJ2-7; TRBD2 agrees at 8 bases. V shed 4 bases, J shed 0 bases, and the junction held 9 bases outside the gene matches. Germline assignment: CDR1 SGHRS and CDR2 YFSETQ. The CDR3 length is 16 residues. The chain's CDR3 is CASSALLAESSYEQYF. Here the CDR3 DNA reads TGCGCCAGCAGCGCGCTACTAGCGGAGAGCTCCTACGAGCAGTACTTC.

This chain links TRBV2 with TRBJ2-1; D perhaps matches TRBD1 (6 bases). This CDR3 has 11 amino acids. The V end was cut by 7 bases, the J end by 10 bases, with 11 bases between. Germline V lookup: CDR1 SNHLY, CDR2 FYNNEI. The CDR3, as DNA: TGTGCCAGCACTCAAGGGACAGAGCAGTTCTTC. Translated, it gives CASTQGTEQFF.

The chain is built from TRBV5-4 and TRBJ2-6; TRBD2 might be the D (5 bases). The CDR3 has 14 amino acids. Germline lookup yields CDR1 SGHNT and CDR2 YYREEE (reference sequence). The ends were cut back, 4 bases at V and 3 bases at J, with 8 bases in the middle. The CDR3 DNA sequence: TGTGCCAGCAGCGCCCGGGATGGGGCCAACGTCCTGACTTTC. This gives the protein CASSARDGANVLTF.

This clone was observed once. The chain couples TRBV6-5 to TRBJ2-1, with D unresolved. This CDR3 has 13 amino acids. Looked up from germline, CDR1 is MNHEY and CDR2 is SVGAGI. With 7 bases removed from V and 8 bases from J, the gap between germline ends came to 15 bases. The CDR3 protein is CASNKERGDEQFF. In DNA, the CDR3 is TGTGCCAGCAACAAAGAGAGAGGCGATGAGCAGTTCTTC.

The rearrangement uses TRBV19 and TRBJ1-6, with TRBD1 identical over 7 bases. The junction had 3 bases not matched to a gene; V was cut back by 4 bases and J by 6 bases. CDR1 LNHDA and CDR2 SQIVND come from the germline V gene (reference sequence). CDR3 size: 14 residues. This CDR3 is CASSTTGVNSPLHF. DNA for the CDR3: TGTGCCAGTAGTACCACAGGGGTTAATTCACCCCTCCACTTT.

The CDR3: CASSYSGGRGYEQYF. The CDR3, as DNA: TGTGCCAGCAGTTACTCAGGCGGGAGGGGCTACGAGCAGTACTTC. V gene TRBV6-5 combines with J gene TRBJ2-7, with TRBD2 identical over 9 bases. The CDR3 length is 15 residues. Per the germline V gene, CDR1 is MNHEY and CDR2 is SVGAGI. Trimming removed 0 bases from V and 3 bases from J; junction bases left unmatched: 3.

The rearrangement uses TRBV28 and TRBJ1-1; 10 bases are shared with TRBD1. Trimming cost V 5 bases and J 5 bases; bases outside gene matches: 8. CDR1 MDHEN and CDR2 SYDVKM come from the germline V gene. The CDR3 has 15 amino acids. The CDR3 sequence: CASSIRQGARTEAFF. As DNA, the CDR3 is TGTGCCAGCAGTATCCGACAGGGGGCGCGGACTGAAGCTTTCTTT.

The rearrangement joins TRBV5-1 to TRBJ2-3, with TRBD2 matching 14 bases. Germline lookup yields CDR1 SGHRS and CDR2 YFSETQ. The CDR3 has 16 residues. With 2 bases clipped from V and 3 bases from J, the junction kept 2 bases outside the gene matches. The CDR3 DNA is TGCGCCAGCAGCTTAAGGACTAGCGGGAGGACAGATACGCAGTATTTT. Translation: CASSLRTSGRTDTQYF.

The V call is TRBV19, the J call TRBJ1-5, with a tentative D call TRBD1 (5 bases). From germline, CDR1 is LNHDA and CDR2 SQIVND (reference sequence). The CDR3 spans 15 residues. Trimming removed 4 bases at V and 3 bases at J, with 13 bases between. CDR3 coding DNA: TGTGCCAGTAGTAACTGGGGGGGGGTCAATCAGCCCCAGCATTTT. This translates into CASSNWGGVNQPQHF.